This T cell receptor (beta chain) originates from a study of CD8 T cells in Susac syndrome. The CDR3 contains 13 residues. CDR1 and CDR2 from the germline V gene are SGHTA and FQGTGA. RNA in amounts of about 0.5 to 1 ug was reverse transcribed with random hexamers. MiXCR, run by TCRdb on the immunoSEQ multiplex PCR reads, gives a single entry per CDR3 protein. The sample yields roughly 140,000 distinct CDR3 sequences, around 96% seen once. As for this clonotype: At one boundary the junction diverges from the germline segment, which might be a read error.

This receptor was identified in a human donor with multiple sclerosis. The specimen was CD8+ T cells from PBMCs. The chain employs TRBV7-3 and TRBJ2-3; D is ambiguous. CDR3 DNA: TGTGCCAGCAGCTTTAACCCCAGAGATACGCAGTTTTTT. Translation: CASSFNPRDTQFF.